Each of the 5 T cell receptor beta chains below was sequenced from the same sample in a study of CD8 T cells in Susac syndrome. Reverse transcription of roughly 0.5 to 1 ug RNA was carried out with random hexamers. One entry per CDR3 protein, called by TCRdb with MiXCR from the immunoSEQ multiplex PCR reads. Of tens of thousands of distinct CDR3 sequences listed, roughly nine tenths are singletons. The sample comprised CD8+ T cells from PBMCs. All receptors derive from a human donor in good health.

The chain joins TRBV2 to TRBJ1-1; TRBD1 agrees at 8 bases. The CDR3 covers 12 residues. Per germline, CDR1 SNHLY and CDR2 FYNNEI. Germline trimming cut 8 bases from V and 5 bases from J; bases unmatched to any gene: 4. The CDR3 coding sequence is TGTGCCAGCCGGGACAGGAGGACTGAAGCTTTCTTT. Amino acids: CASRDRRTEAFF.

This chain joins TRBV6-5 and TRBJ2-1, with unresolved D. The germline gives CDR1 MNHEY, CDR2 SVGAGI. Trimming pared 2 bases from V and 7 bases from J, leaving 9 bases between. This CDR3 is 13 amino acids long. CDR3 region: CASSYGLENEQFF. For the CDR3, the DNA is TGTGCCAGCAGTTACGGGCTAGAAAATGAGCAGTTCTTC.

This clonotype appeared a single time. This chain joins TRBV4-1 and TRBJ2-2; the D is unclear. CDR3 length: 16 residues. V dropped 0 bases and J dropped 0 bases, with 8 bases sitting between them. Germline CDR1 reads MGHRA; CDR2 reads YSYEKL. The CDR3 DNA follows: TGCGCCAGCAGCCAAGAAATCGGCTCGAACACCGGGGAGCTGTTTTTT. Amino acid sequence: CASSQEIGSNTGELFF.

The chain joins TRBV12-3 or TRBV12-4 to TRBJ2-2, with D perhaps matching TRBD1 or TRBD2 (6 bases each). V lost 8 bases, J lost 9 bases, and 16 bases lay in between. There are 13 residues in the CDR3. The DNA of the CDR3 is TGTGCCAGCTACCGGGGGCCACCAAGGGAGCTGTTTTTT. Translated: CASYRGPPRELFF.

V usage is TRBV19 and J usage is TRBJ1-5; D is uncertain. V lost 3 bases, J lost 1 base, and 10 bases lay in between. This CDR3 region has 15 residues. CDR1 and CDR2 from the germline V gene are LNHDA and SQIVND (reference sequence). CDR3 nucleotide sequence: TGTGCCAGTAGTATGGGGTTCTCGAGCAATCAGCCCCAGCATTTT. This gives the protein CASSMGFSSNQPQHF.